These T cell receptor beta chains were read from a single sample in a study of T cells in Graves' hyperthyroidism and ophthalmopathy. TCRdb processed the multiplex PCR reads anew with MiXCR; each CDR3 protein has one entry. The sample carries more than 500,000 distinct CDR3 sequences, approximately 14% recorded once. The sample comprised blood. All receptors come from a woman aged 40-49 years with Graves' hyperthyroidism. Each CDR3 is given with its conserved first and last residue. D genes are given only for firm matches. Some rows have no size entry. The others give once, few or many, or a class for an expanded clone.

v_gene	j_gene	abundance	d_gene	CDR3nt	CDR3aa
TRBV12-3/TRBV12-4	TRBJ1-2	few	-	TGTGCCAGCAGTTTAGAGTTCGCTAACTATGGCTACACCTTC	CASSLEFANYGYTF
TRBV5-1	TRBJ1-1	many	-	TGTGCCAGCAGTTTAGAGGGTCGTACTGAAGCTTTCTTT	CASSLEGRTEAFF
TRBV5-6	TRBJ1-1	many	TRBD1	TGTGCCAGCAGCATACGGGACAGGGGGAACACTGAAGCTTTCTTT	CASSIRDRGNTEAFF
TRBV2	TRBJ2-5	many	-	TGTGCCAGCAACGACGGGACTCCTGAAGAGACCCAGTACTTC	CASNDGTPEETQYF
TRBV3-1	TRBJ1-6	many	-	TGTGCCAGCAGCCGGACAGTTAATTCACCCCTCCACTTT	CASSRTVNSPLHF
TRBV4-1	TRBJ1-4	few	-	TGCGCCAGCAGCCAAGTACAGGGACAAGGAGAAAAACTGTTTTTT	CASSQVQGQGEKLFF
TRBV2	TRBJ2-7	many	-	TGTGCCAGCATTGGGGATGCGGATGAGCAGTACTTC	CASIGDADEQYF
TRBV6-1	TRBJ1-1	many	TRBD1	TGTGCCAGTTTAAACAGGGGTGGATCGAACACTGAAGCTTTCTTT	CASLNRGGSNTEAFF
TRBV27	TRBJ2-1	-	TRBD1	TGTGCCAGCCGCGGGACAGGGGCCTTGCCGAGCTACAATGAGCAGTTCTTC	CASRGTGALPSYNEQFF
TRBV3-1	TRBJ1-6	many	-	TGTGCCAGCAGCCAAGACCCAGGGGCACCCCTCCACTTT	CASSQDPGAPLHF
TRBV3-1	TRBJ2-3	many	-	TGTGCCAGCAGCAGGGCCATGGGCACAGATACGCAGTATTTT	CASSRAMGTDTQYF
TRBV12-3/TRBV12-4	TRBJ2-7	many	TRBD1	TGTGCCAGCGGCCCTCCGGGACAGCCATTACGTGACTACTCCTACGAGCAGTACTTC	CASGPPGQPLRDYSYEQYF